This entry concerns a single TCR beta chain. The antigen is undetermined. These data originate in a study of identical twins. General observations from the study: Compared with unrelated sharing, twin-shared out-of-frame alpha sequences had more low-probability sequences. Out-of-frame beta sequences exhibited a weaker degree of excess twin sharing.

With 8 bases clipped from V and 5 bases from J, the junction kept 9 bases outside the gene matches. The CDR3 is 15 amino acids. TCRdb processed the 5' RACE reads anew with MiXCR; each CDR3 protein has one entry. Among about 190,000 distinct CDR3 sequences, approximately 15% were seen once, and the ten largest hold less than 45%. This sample was shared with a second study, whose subject was T cells expressing NK-cell markers. That report adds: The use of an anti-gamma-delta TCR antibody, which was added in several experiments, restricted sorting to T cells expressing alpha-beta TCR. In a handful of donors, dominant clonotypes made up about 25-65% of CD3+CD56-NKG2C+ cells.

The source of this sequence is a woman between 18 and 29 years old in good health. The rearrangement uses TRBV12-3 or TRBV12-4 and TRBJ2-7; TRBD2 matches at 13 bases. What was sequenced was CD8+ T cells sorted from blood. The CDR3 nucleotides read TGTGCCAGCGGACTAGCGGGGGCGGTTATCCACGAGCAGTACTTC. Translated, it gives CASGLAGAVIHEQYF.